This record concerns one T cell receptor beta chain sequence. The data were produced by immunoSEQ multiplex PCR, yet TCRdb's version contains in-frame clones alone and is incomplete. The table has 150,000 to 190,000 clones, 93% seen once. This sample was taken from a study of control samples from healthy donors and cancer patients. The material sequenced was blood. The origin of this receptor is a man in his forties or fifties in good health.

As DNA, the CDR3 is TGTGCCAGTAGTTTCCGGACCCTGGGGAATGAGCAGTTCTTC. Translating gives CASSFRTLGNEQFF. V is TRBV19 and J is TRBJ2-1, with no clear D. Germline CDR1 and CDR2: LNHDA and SQIVND (reference sequence). Trimming removed 5 bases at V and 7 bases at J, with 15 bases between. This CDR3 has 14 residues. The complete variable domain, with remaining parts taken from reference TRBV19 and TRBJ2-1, reads DGGITQSPKYLFRKEGQNVTLSCEQNLNHDAMYWYRQDPGQGLRLIYYSQIVNDFQKGDIAEGYSVSREKKESFPLTVTSAQKNPTAFYLCASSFRTLGNEQFFGPGTRLTVL.